Below, 19 T cell receptor beta chains from the same sample are listed, as sequenced in a study of regulatory and conventional T cells in RAG deficiency. Method: immunoSEQ multiplex PCR; TCRdb's copy keeps in-frame clones and lacks some. The data hold thousands of clones, with 85% to 95% observed a single time. Genomic DNA came from blood regulatory T cells gated CD4+ CD25-high CD127-low. These data were also reused for a study on regulatory T cells. That study reports: The primer mix had 52 TRBV and 13 TRBJ primers.

Sequencing was performed on CD127- CD25+ CD4+ Tregs sorted from blood. All receptors derive from a human donor in good health.

The J gene is TRBJ2-3, the V gene TRBV7-8; D gene unclear. The CDR3 extends over 12 amino acids. V was shortened by 6 bases and J by 6 bases, with 10 bases between the two germline ends. Germline V gene sequence: CDR1 SGHVS, CDR2 FQNEAQ. This chain's CDR3 is CASSYDWDTQYF. CDR3 nucleotides: TGTGCCAGCAGTTATGACTGGGATACGCAGTATTTT.

The gene calls are TRBV5-6 and TRBJ2-5; 10 bases fit TRBD2. CDR1 is SGHDT, CDR2 YYEEEE, per germline. The trim removed 2 bases at V and 4 bases at J, leaving 2 bases unmatched. The length of the CDR3 is 14 residues. The CDR3 loop is CASSLAGGPETQYF. For the CDR3, the DNA is TGTGCCAGCAGCTTAGCGGGAGGGCCAGAGACCCAGTACTTC.

This chain connects TRBV6-1 to TRBJ2-7, with D perhaps TRBD1 (5 bases). This CDR3 contains 13 residues. In germline, CDR1 is MNHNS, CDR2 SASEGT. Trimming removed 2 bases at V and 0 bases at J, with 5 bases between. CDR3 sequence (DNA): TGTGCCAGCAGTGAACAGGGCTCCTACGAGCAGTACTTC. Translated: CASSEQGSYEQYF.

CDR3 coding DNA: TGTGCCAGCAGCGTATCTCCGGGAGGGGTCGGGGAGACCCAGTACTTC. It encodes CASSVSPGGVGETQYF. The chain recombines TRBV9 with TRBJ2-5; 8 bases map to TRBD2. Trimming at V came to 1 base and at J to 5 bases, leaving 10 bases not matched to a gene. Germline V gives CDR1 SGDLS, CDR2 YYNGEE. The CDR3 extends over 16 amino acids.

This chain links TRBV30 with TRBJ2-5, with D possibly being TRBD2 (6 bases). The V gene's germline CDR1 is GTSNPN and CDR2 SVGIG (reference sequence). CDR3 size: 14 residues. V was cut by 0 bases and J by 3 bases, with 11 bases left in between. The CDR3, as DNA: TGTGCCTGGAGTGTACTGTGGGGGGAAGAGACCCAGTACTTC. Protein: CAWSVLWGEETQYF.

The chain carries TRBV5-1 and TRBJ2-1; 8 nucleotides line up with TRBD2. CDR3 length: 15 residues. Germline assignment: CDR1 SGHRS and CDR2 YFSETQ. J lost 4 bases, V lost 2 bases, and 5 bases had no gene match. In DNA, the CDR3 is TGCGCCAGCAGCTTTAGCGGGACCGAGTACAATGAGCAGTTCTTC. This translates into CASSFSGTEYNEQFF.

The chain links TRBV19 to TRBJ2-3; 10 positions match TRBD2. Germline V gene data show CDR1 as LNHDA and CDR2 as SQIVND (reference sequence). The CDR3 loop spans 15 amino acids. V was pared by 3 bases and J by 3 bases, with 3 bases of the junction left unmatched. The CDR3 DNA reads TGTGCCAGTAGTATCGCTAGCGGGAGTACAGATACGCAGTATTTT. Its translation is CASSIASGSTDTQYF.

The V call is TRBV2, the J call TRBJ1-6; TRBD1 matches at 7 bases. Trimming removed 3 bases from V and 5 bases from J; junction bases left unmatched: 13. In germline, CDR1 is SNHLY, CDR2 FYNNEI. The CDR3 consists of 18 residues. CDR3 residues: CASSDDRAEVVDNSPLHF. The CDR3 nucleotides are TGTGCCAGCAGTGATGACAGGGCCGAGGTGGTGGATAATTCACCCCTCCACTTT. Full variable domain (rest looked up from reference TRBV2 and TRBJ1-6): EPEVTQTPSHQVTQMGQEVILRCVPISNHLYFYWYRQILGQKVEFLVSFYNNEISEKSEIFDDQFSVERPDGSNFTLKIRSTKLEDSAMYFCASSDDRAEVVDNSPLHFGNGTRLTVT.

This clone is a singleton in its sample. The chain combines TRBV5-1 with TRBJ2-1; possible D gene TRBD1, 6 bases. This CDR3 has 14 amino acids. Germline V gene data show CDR1 as SGHRS and CDR2 as YFSETQ. Trimming left V 5 bases short and J 3 bases short, with 12 bases between. The CDR3 sequence: CASSSGVRYNEQFF. DNA for the CDR3: TGCGCCAGCAGTTCAGGGGTACGCTACAATGAGCAGTTCTTC.

This clone showed up just once. The CDR3 loop reads CASSQERGPTNEKLFF. DNA for the CDR3: TGTGCCAGCAGCCAAGAGCGGGGACCAACTAATGAAAAACTGTTTTTT. The chain uses TRBV14 and TRBJ1-4, with a possible D match to TRBD1 (5 bases). Looked up from germline, CDR1 is SGHDN and CDR2 is FVKESK. This CDR3 is built from 16 residues. Deletions cut 0 bases from V and 0 bases from J, with 8 bases between.

The chain carries TRBV5-1 and TRBJ2-3, with TRBD1 matching 9 bases. The CDR3 is 12 residues long. Trimming at V came to 3 bases and at J to 9 bases, leaving 2 bases not matched to a gene. The germline gives CDR1 SGHRS, CDR2 YFSETQ. The CDR3 protein is CASSSTGGTQYF. The DNA of the CDR3 is TGCGCCAGCAGCTCTACAGGGGGCACGCAGTATTTT.

The gene calls are TRBV9 and TRBJ1-2; no reliable D call. This CDR3 region has 14 residues. The V and J ends lost 0 bases and 2 bases respectively, with 8 bases between them. The germline gives CDR1 SGDLS, CDR2 YYNGEE. The CDR3 is CASSVGGVNYGYTF. The CDR3 DNA is TGTGCCAGCAGCGTAGGGGGAGTCAACTATGGCTACACCTTC.

The table lists this clone with a count of one. The genes are TRBV29-1 and TRBJ1-1, with D perhaps TRBD1 (5 bases). Germline V CDR1 and CDR2: SQVTM, ANQGSEA. The V end lost 4 bases, the J end lost 7 bases, and 16 bases lay between the germline ends. The CDR3 extends over 13 amino acids. The chain's CDR3 is CSVVRQLEGEAFF. The CDR3 DNA reads TGCAGCGTTGTCCGACAGTTGGAGGGTGAAGCTTTCTTT.

The chain has TRBV20-1 and TRBJ1-2; D ambiguous. CDR3 length: 11 amino acids. CDR1 and CDR2 from the germline V gene are DFQATT and SNEGSKA (reference sequence). The V and J ends lost 7 bases and 4 bases respectively, with 10 bases between them. Here the CDR3 reads CSDKPGYGYTF. The CDR3 bases are TGCAGTGACAAACCTGGCTATGGCTACACCTTC.

The chain carries TRBV5-6 and TRBJ2-3; 9 bases map to TRBD1. Germline values: CDR1 SGHDT, CDR2 YYEEEE. The CDR3 runs to 15 residues. The J segment lost 6 bases and the V segment lost 0 bases, leaving 5 bases of the junction unmatched. The CDR3 loop is CASSLERDRADTQYF. The CDR3 nucleotides are TGTGCCAGCAGCTTGGAGCGGGACAGGGCGGATACGCAGTATTTT.

The chain combines TRBV10-2 with TRBJ2-7, with TRBD2 identical over 10 bases. This CDR3 is built from 14 residues. V lost 6 bases, J lost 3 bases, and 5 bases stayed unmatched. Germline V CDR1 and CDR2: WSHSY, SAAADI. Here the CDR3 DNA reads TGCGCCAGCAGGTTTAGCGGGGGGATCTACGAGCAGTACTTC. Its translation: CASRFSGGIYEQYF.

The rearrangement uses TRBV23-1 and TRBJ1-5, with D possibly matching TRBD1 (6 bases). TRBV23-1 is flagged as an ORF with uncertain function. The ends were cut back, 3 bases at V and 0 bases at J, with 15 bases in the middle. The CDR3 is 17 amino acids. DNA for the CDR3: TGCGCCAGCAGTCACCAGACAGGAGACCATAGCAATCAGCCCCAGCATTTT. Its protein is CASSHQTGDHSNQPQHF.

The V call is TRBV6-1, the J call TRBJ2-3; possibly TRBD1 for D (6 bases). Per the germline V gene, CDR1 is MNHNS and CDR2 is SASEGT. V was cut by 3 bases and J by 6 bases, with 22 bases left in between. This CDR3 contains 17 residues. As DNA, the CDR3 is TGTGCCAGCAGTGATCAACCCAGGGGAACCCCGTCGGATACGCAGTATTTT. Its translation: CASSDQPRGTPSDTQYF.

The chain has TRBV4-1 and TRBJ1-1; D might be TRBD1 (6 bases). Trimming cost V 2 bases and J 5 bases, with 15 bases left between them. Germline CDR1 reads MGHRA; CDR2 reads YSYEKL. The CDR3 loop spans 15 amino acids. The CDR3 nucleotides are TGCGCCAGCAGCCAAACCAACAGGGTAAGGACTGAAGCTTTCTTT. Its protein product is CASSQTNRVRTEAFF.